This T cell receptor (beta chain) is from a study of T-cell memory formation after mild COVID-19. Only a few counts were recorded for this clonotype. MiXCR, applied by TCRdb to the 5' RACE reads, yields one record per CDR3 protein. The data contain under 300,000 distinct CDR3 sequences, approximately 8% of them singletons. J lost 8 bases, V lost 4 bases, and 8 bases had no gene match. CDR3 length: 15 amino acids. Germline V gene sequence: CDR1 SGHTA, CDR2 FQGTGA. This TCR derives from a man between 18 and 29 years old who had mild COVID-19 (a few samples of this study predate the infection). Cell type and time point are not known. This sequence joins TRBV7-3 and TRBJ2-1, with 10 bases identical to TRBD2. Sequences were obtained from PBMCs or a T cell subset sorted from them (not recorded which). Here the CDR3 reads CASSSSGGAFDEQFF. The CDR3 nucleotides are TGTGCCAGCAGCTCCAGCGGGGGGGCCTTCGATGAGCAGTTCTTC.